These 29 T cell receptor beta chains were all obtained from the same sample, sequenced in a study of blood T cell repertoires in COVID-19. Libraries were prepared by immunoSEQ multiplex PCR; TCRdb keeps only in-frame clonotypes and omits some of them. Of almost 250,000 clones listed, about 89% are singletons. Sequenced: peripheral blood. These receptor sequences come from an older woman who had recovered from COVID-19.

V is TRBV7-8 and J is TRBJ2-5, with D perhaps TRBD1 (6 bases). Germline V gene sequence: CDR1 SGHVS, CDR2 FQNEAQ. V was trimmed by 3 bases and J by 5 bases, leaving 13 bases between them. The CDR3 contains 14 residues. The CDR3 reads CASSFSGAGETQYF. The CDR3 DNA is TGTGCCAGCAGCTTCTCAGGGGCTGGGGAGACCCAGTACTTC.

The genes are TRBV3-1 (or the pseudogene TRBV3-2) and TRBJ2-1, with D hard to call. The CDR3 consists of 14 residues. V lost 3 bases, J lost 0 bases, and 6 bases lay in between. CDR1 is LGHDT and CDR2 is YNNKEL in the germline V gene (reference sequence). The CDR3 is CASSQSSSYNEQFF. CDR3 DNA sequence: TGTGCCAGCAGCCAGTCGAGCTCCTACAATGAGCAGTTCTTC.

In regard to this clone: The missing conserved phenylalanine or tryptophan at the end of this CDR3 makes a read error likely. Because the CDR3's place on the DNA is in doubt, the DNA is left out and the CDR3 is given as listed by TCRdb. The V gene is TRBV5-6, the J gene TRBJ1-1. The CDR3 has 15 residues if both end residues are counted. Germline loops: CDR1 SGHDT, CDR2 YYEEEE. Here the CDR3 reads CASSWGWGRDLNTGL.

The chain is built from TRBV4-2 and TRBJ2-4; 9 nucleotides line up with TRBD2. Looked up from germline, CDR1 is LGHNA and CDR2 is YNFKEQ. J gave up 13 bases and V 0 bases, and 10 bases lay outside the gene matches. The CDR3 sequence is 15 residues long. The CDR3 region has the DNA TGTGCCAGCAGCCAAGATCGGGCGGGGGGGCTTCGGCAGTACTTC. Translating it yields CASSQDRAGGLRQYF.

The genes are TRBV20-1 and TRBJ1-1; possible D gene TRBD1, 6 bases. V lost 3 bases, J lost 3 bases, and 8 bases lay in between. The CDR3 is 12 residues long. Germline loops: CDR1 DFQATT, CDR2 SNEGSKA (reference sequence). In nucleotides, the CDR3 is TGCAGTGCTAGTAAGGGGGACACTGAAGCTTTCTTT. It encodes CSASKGDTEAFF.

The rearrangement uses TRBV7-8 and TRBJ1-6; 7 nucleotides match TRBD1. The V and J ends lost 5 bases and 14 bases, in that order; junction bases with no gene match: 12. The germline V gene encodes CDR1 SGHVS and CDR2 FQNEAQ. This CDR3 has 14 residues. In DNA form, the CDR3 reads TGTGCCAGCAGCGCCCCGGGACAGCTGGCTTCCCTCCACTTT. This gives the protein CASSAPGQLASLHF.

The chain joins TRBV4-2 to TRBJ1-5; no reliable D call. Germline values: CDR1 LGHNA, CDR2 YNFKEQ. The CDR3 loop spans 15 amino acids. Trimming stripped 1 base from V and 2 bases from J, with 9 bases between. Here the CDR3 reads CASSQADRGNQPQHF. Here the CDR3 DNA reads TGTGCCAGCAGCCAAGCTGATAGAGGCAATCAGCCCCAGCATTTT.

J is TRBJ1-2 and V is TRBV19, with TRBD1 identical over 8 bases. Germline V gene lookup returns CDR1 LNHDA and CDR2 SQIVND (reference sequence). This CDR3 contains 13 residues. V dropped 6 bases and J dropped 6; count of bases not matched to a gene: 6. The CDR3 coding sequence is TGTGCCAGTAGGACCACAGGGGGGAATGGCTACACCTTC. Encoded protein: CASRTTGGNGYTF.

The chain has TRBV7-2 and TRBJ2-7; D remains ambiguous. The V gene lost 2 bases and the J gene lost 9 bases, with 11 bases spanning the gap. Germline V lookup: CDR1 SGHTA, CDR2 FQGNSA. This CDR3 is 12 amino acids long. The CDR3 DNA reads as TGTGCCAGCAGCTTACACACTACGTTGCAGTACTTC. This codes for CASSLHTTLQYF.

The chain joins TRBV9 to TRBJ2-2; D not certain. Germline-derived CDR1 and CDR2 are SGDLS and YYNGEE. The V and J ends lost 0 bases and 3 bases respectively, with 12 bases between them. The CDR3 extends over 16 amino acids. The CDR3 sequence is CASSVVATSDTGELFF. The CDR3 nucleotides read TGTGCCAGCAGCGTAGTGGCGACTTCGGACACCGGGGAGCTGTTTTTT.

The chain links TRBV19 to TRBJ2-5, with D possibly matching TRBD1 (7 bases). V was shortened by 4 bases and J by 1 base, with 19 bases between the two germline ends. Germline CDR1 is LNHDA and CDR2 is SQIVND (reference sequence). This CDR3 has 17 residues. CDR3 sequence reads: CASSRVGGLAIQETQYF. The CDR3 nucleotides are TGTGCCAGTAGTAGGGTAGGGGGCCTAGCGATCCAAGAGACCCAGTACTTC.

The chain uses TRBV18 and TRBJ1-1, with D maybe TRBD1 (5 bases). This CDR3 contains 14 residues. V was trimmed by 3 bases and J by 3 bases, leaving 11 bases between them. Germline V lookup: CDR1 KGHSH, CDR2 LQKENI. The CDR3 loop is CASSPPGMYTEAFF. CDR3 nucleotide sequence: TGTGCCAGCTCACCTCCAGGGATGTACACTGAAGCTTTCTTT.

This rearrangement joins TRBV28 to TRBJ1-2, with D uncertain. The length of the CDR3 is 12 residues. Trimming pared 6 bases from V and 6 bases from J, leaving 11 bases between. The germline CDR1 and CDR2 sequences are MDHEN and SYDVKM. CDR3 DNA: TGTGCCAGCAGCCCGTCCCGTCATGGCTACACCTTC. Encoded protein: CASSPSRHGYTF.

This clone appeared a single time. At the DNA level, this CDR3 is encoded by other sequences in the same sample as well. V and J are TRBV5-4 and TRBJ2-5, with 7 bases matching TRBD1. CDR1 is SGHNT and CDR2 is YYREEE in the germline V gene (reference sequence). J lost 1 base, V lost 4 bases, and 4 bases had no gene match. The CDR3 covers 14 residues. The CDR3 DNA reads TGTGCCAGCAGCCTGGGACAGACCCAAGAGACCCAGTACTTC. Protein product: CASSLGQTQETQYF.

CDR3 amino acids: CASSLTAPNTGELFF. The CDR3 bases are TGCGCCAGCAGCTTAACAGCCCCGAACACCGGGGAGCTGTTTTTT. The gene calls are TRBV5-1 and TRBJ2-2; D gene unclear. Germline V lookup: CDR1 SGHRS, CDR2 YFSETQ. The CDR3 covers 15 residues. Trimming took 2 bases from V and 0 from J, leaving 8 bases between them. The variable domain in full, with the rest retrieved from reference TRBV5-1 and TRBJ2-2, is KAGVTQTPRYLIKTRGQQVTLSCSPISGHRSVSWYQQTPGQGLQFLFEYFSETQRNKGNFPGRFSGRQFSNSRSEMNVSTLELGDSALYLCASSLTAPNTGELFFGEGSRLTVL.

The chain employs TRBV7-6 and TRBJ2-1; 8 bases line up with TRBD2. V trimming: 5 bases; J trimming: 2 bases; junction bases outside the gene matches: 5. From germline, CDR1 is SGHVS and CDR2 FNYEAQ. This CDR3 is 15 amino acids long. The CDR3 coding sequence is TGTGCCAGCAGCCGCGGGGGGCCCGCCTACAATGAGCAGTTCTTC. It translates to CASSRGGPAYNEQFF.

This CDR3 is CASSITSGGHYSYNEQFF. DNA of the CDR3: TGTGCCAGTAGTATAACTAGCGGGGGCCATTACTCCTACAATGAGCAGTTCTTC. The rearrangement links TRBV19 to TRBJ2-1, with TRBD2 matching 11 bases. V lost 2 bases, J lost 0 bases, and 6 bases stayed unmatched. This CDR3 has 18 residues. Germline loops: CDR1 LNHDA, CDR2 SQIVND (reference sequence).

This chain uses TRBV19 with TRBJ1-2, with D possibly being TRBD1 (5 bases). With 3 bases removed from V and 6 bases from J, the gap between germline ends came to 11 bases. There are 13 residues in the CDR3. Germline-derived CDR1 and CDR2 are LNHDA and SQIVND (reference sequence). The CDR3 DNA sequence: TGTGCCAGTAGTATCAGCCAGGGTGATGGCTACACCTTC. It encodes CASSISQGDGYTF.

This CDR3 reads CASSQPGQGALGANVLTF. CDR3 DNA: TGTGCCAGCTCACAACCGGGACAGGGAGCGTTAGGGGCCAACGTCCTGACTTTC. The chain links TRBV18 to TRBJ2-6, with TRBD1 matching over 9 bases. This CDR3 has 18 residues. Looked up from germline, CDR1 is KGHSH and CDR2 is LQKENI. With 4 bases clipped from V and 4 bases from J, the junction kept 11 bases outside the gene matches.

The chain is built from TRBV5-1 and TRBJ2-1; 7 positions match TRBD2. CDR3 length: 16 residues. V lost 4 bases and J lost 2; bases outside the gene matches: 9. Germline CDR1 and CDR2: SGHRS and YFSETQ. CDR3 DNA sequence: TGCGCCAGCAGCCCATTCGGACTAGTAACCTACAATGAGCAGTTCTTC. Protein sequence: CASSPFGLVTYNEQFF.

The chain joins TRBV19 to TRBJ2-7; 10 bases are a match to TRBD2. Looked up from germline, CDR1 is LNHDA and CDR2 is SQIVND (reference sequence). The CDR3 sequence is 13 residues long. With V trimmed by 6 bases and J by 7 bases, 6 bases remained unmatched. The CDR3 nucleotides are TGTGCCAGTAGGCGGACTAGCGGCGAAGAGCAGTACTTC. Translated: CASRRTSGEEQYF.

The V call is TRBV12-2, the J call TRBJ1-2; TRBD1 is the table's D call, not checked against the DNA. TRBV12-2 is deemed a pseudogene. This CDR3 is 16 amino acids long. The CDR3 reads CASRAPGTGVDSGYTF. As DNA, the CDR3 is TGTGCAAGTCGCGCACCCGGGACAGGGGTTGATTCTGGCTACACCTTC.

The chain uses TRBV2 and TRBJ2-2; 8 bases are shared with TRBD1. The CDR3 runs 15 residues. Germline V lookup: CDR1 SNHLY, CDR2 FYNNEI. Losses at the gene ends were 5 bases for V and 7 bases for J; bases not matched to a gene: 9. DNA for the CDR3: TGTGCCAGCAGTTTGTACAGGGGGTTGAGCGGGGAGCTGTTTTTT. Its protein product is CASSLYRGLSGELFF.

V usage is TRBV18 and J usage is TRBJ2-5, with TRBD1 as a possible D gene (7 bases). V was cut by 3 bases and J by 2 bases, with 16 bases left in between. CDR1 is KGHSH, CDR2 LQKENI, per germline. The CDR3 runs 16 residues. The CDR3 here is CASSPRNAGQQETQYF. The CDR3 coding sequence is TGTGCCAGCTCACCGCGAAATGCGGGACAGCAAGAGACCCAGTACTTC.

The chain couples TRBV2 to TRBJ2-5; no clear D gene. Deletions cut 6 bases from V and 5 bases from J, with 4 bases between. There are 10 residues in the CDR3. Germline assignment: CDR1 SNHLY and CDR2 FYNNEI. CDR3 DNA sequence: TGTGCCAGCAGCCGGGAGACCCAGTACTTC. Translated, it gives CASSRETQYF.

This clone has just one count. The gene calls are TRBV6-5 and TRBJ1-2; maybe TRBD1 (5 bases). The CDR3 sequence is 14 residues long. V lost 6 bases and J lost 1, with 12 bases in between. Per the germline V gene, CDR1 is MNHEY and CDR2 is SVGAGI. The CDR3 DNA sequence: TGTGCCAGCAGGATCTTGGACATTAACTATGGCTACACCTTC. Translation: CASRILDINYGYTF.

The CDR3 loop reads CASSQEISNEKLFF. The CDR3 DNA follows: TGTGCCAGCAGCCAAGAGATTAGCAATGAAAAACTGTTTTTT. The chain combines TRBV7-9 with TRBJ1-4; no reliable D call. The CDR3 has 14 residues. Germline assignment: CDR1 SEHNR and CDR2 FQNEAQ (reference sequence). V dropped 5 bases and J dropped 5 bases, with 12 bases sitting between them.

The J gene is TRBJ2-7, the V gene TRBV19; maybe TRBD1 (6 bases). The CDR3 totals 14 residues. V was cut by 6 bases and J by 5 bases, with 17 bases left in between. The germline gives CDR1 LNHDA, CDR2 SQIVND (reference sequence). CDR3 amino acids: CASRETGLLDEQYF. CDR3 in DNA: TGTGCCAGTAGAGAAACAGGGCTTTTGGACGAGCAGTACTTC. Full variable domain (rest looked up from reference TRBV19 and TRBJ2-7): DGGITQSPKYLFRKEGQNVTLSCEQNLNHDAMYWYRQDPGQGLRLIYYSQIVNDFQKGDIAEGYSVSREKKESFPLTVTSAQKNPTAFYLCASRETGLLDEQYFGPGTRLTVT.

V is TRBV7-9 and J is TRBJ1-2; D remains unclear. The germline gives CDR1 SEHNR, CDR2 FQNEAQ (reference sequence). V was pared by 2 bases and J by 4 bases, with 11 bases between. The CDR3 runs to 14 residues. The CDR3 DNA reads TGTGCCAGCAGCTTAAGATCCGGGTCCTATGGCTACACCTTC. Its translation: CASSLRSGSYGYTF.